These 10 T cell receptor beta chains were all obtained from the same sample, sequenced in a study of T cells in Graves' hyperthyroidism and ophthalmopathy. RNA transcripts were the template for amplifying TCR beta CDR3 regions. The HTBI primer set served for first-round RT-PCR of the TCR CDR3. TCRdb passed the multiplex PCR reads through MiXCR, listing each CDR3 protein once. The profile covers around 800,000 distinct CDR3 sequences, with approximately 40% appearing a single time and about 8.9% taken by the ten largest. The sample taken for sequencing was blood. These receptors all come from a man aged 18 to 29 with Graves' hyperthyroidism.

Ten or more counts support this clonotype. The V and J genes are TRBV7-9 and TRBJ1-5; D remains unclear. V lost 6 bases and J lost 4, with 13 bases in between. The CDR3 totals 14 residues. From germline, CDR1 is SEHNR and CDR2 FQNEAQ (reference sequence). CDR3 protein: CASSYTDPNQPQHF. As DNA, the CDR3 is TGTGCCAGCAGTTATACCGACCCTAATCAGCCCCAGCATTTT.

The rearrangement uses TRBV7-2 and TRBJ2-5; unclear D gene. The CDR3 spans 13 residues. The V end lost 1 base, the J end lost 7 bases, and 10 bases lay between the germline ends. Germline V lookup: CDR1 SGHTA, CDR2 FQGNSA. CDR3 sequence reads: CASSLVDLGTQYF. CDR3 sequence (DNA): TGTGCCAGCAGCTTAGTGGATTTGGGGACCCAGTACTTC.

This clonotype occurred a few times. V and J are TRBV2 and TRBJ2-7, with 9 bases that match TRBD1. V lost 6 bases to trimming and J lost 4 bases; unmatched junction nucleotides: 4. Germline values: CDR1 SNHLY, CDR2 FYNNEI. The CDR3 length is 13 residues. CDR3 amino acids: CASSRQGEYEQYF. The DNA of the CDR3 is TGTGCCAGCAGCAGACAGGGGGAATACGAGCAGTACTTC.

This clonotype was found many times. The gene calls are TRBV7-8 and TRBJ2-7; 13 bases align to TRBD2. Germline trimming cut 7 bases from V and 7 bases from J; bases unmatched to any gene: 7. The germline gives CDR1 SGHVS, CDR2 FQNEAQ. There are 14 residues in the CDR3. The CDR3 nucleotides read TGTGCCAGCAACCCAGGACTAGCGGGAGAAGAGCAGTACTTC. This encodes CASNPGLAGEEQYF. The full variable domain, in which reference TRBV7-8 and TRBJ2-7 provide the parts outside the CDR3, is GAGVSQSPRYKVAKRGQDVALRCDPISGHVSLFWYQQALGQGPEFLTYFQNEAQLDKSGLPSDRFFAERPEGSVSTLKIQRTQQEDSAVYLCASNPGLAGEEQYFGPGTRLTVT.

In its sample, this clonotype was seen many times. The chain is built from TRBV2 and TRBJ1-3; D may be TRBD1 (6 bases). V was shortened by 9 bases and J by 0 bases, with 12 bases between the two germline ends. The length of the CDR3 is 14 residues. CDR1 and CDR2 from the germline V gene are SNHLY and FYNNEI. Here the CDR3 reads CASGQLLSGNTIYF. DNA for the CDR3: TGTGCCAGTGGACAGCTCCTCTCTGGAAACACCATATATTTT.

This clonotype was observed a handful of times. The rearrangement joins TRBV7-8 to TRBJ2-2; TRBD1 is a possible D gene (6 bases). Germline assignment: CDR1 SGHVS and CDR2 FQNEAQ. V lost 2 bases, J lost 2 bases, and 21 bases lay in between. This CDR3 region has 19 residues. The CDR3, as DNA: TGTGCCAGCAGCTTAACCCCTGGTGGTCCGGGACAAAACACCGGGGAGCTGTTTTTT. Translating it yields CASSLTPGGPGQNTGELFF.

This clonotype was seen at least ten times. V usage is TRBV19 and J usage is TRBJ1-2, with no clear D. From germline, CDR1 is LNHDA and CDR2 SQIVND (reference sequence). Trimming took off 10 bases at V and 4 bases at J, with 16 bases between the two ends. The CDR3 length is 13 residues. The CDR3 spells CATMEGFSYGYTF. Written as DNA, the CDR3 is TGTGCCACCATGGAAGGATTCAGCTATGGCTACACCTTC.

This clonotype was seen at least ten times. The rearrangement joins TRBV6-5 to TRBJ2-6; no definite D call. The V end was cut by 3 bases, the J end by 2 bases, with 8 bases between. CDR1 is MNHEY and CDR2 is SVGAGI in the germline V gene. This CDR3 is 15 amino acids long. CDR3 residues: CASSYEGTGANVLTF. The CDR3 bases are TGTGCCAGCAGTTATGAAGGGACTGGGGCCAACGTCCTGACTTTC.

The J gene is TRBJ2-7, the V gene TRBV29-1, with D possibly matching TRBD2 (5 bases). The germline V and J ends were trimmed by 3 bases and 2 bases, with 8 bases remaining between them. Germline V gene lookup returns CDR1 SQVTM and CDR2 ANQGSEA. CDR3 length equals 12 residues. The CDR3 DNA sequence: TGCAGCGTTGACCCCGGGACCTACGAGCAGTACTTC. Translation: CSVDPGTYEQYF.

The sample holds a few counts of this clonotype. CDR3 sequence reads: CSVTLARGGYEQYF. CDR3 bases: TGCAGCGTCACGCTAGCCAGGGGAGGGTACGAGCAGTACTTC. The chain joins TRBV29-1 to TRBJ2-7, with TRBD2 as a possible D gene (7 bases). Trimming left V 6 bases short and J 4 bases short, with 19 bases between. There are 14 residues in the CDR3. From germline, CDR1 is SQVTM and CDR2 ANQGSEA.